Below are 10 T cell receptor beta chains sequenced from a single sample in a study of chemoradiotherapy in HPV16-positive cancers. Here immunoSEQ multiplex PCR was the method, and the copy in TCRdb shows in-frame clones only, minus some. Among over a thousand clones listed, 72% were seen once. The sample consisted of tumor tissue, taken from a patient who underwent chemoradiotherapy. Receptors were obtained from a human donor with HPV-associated anogenital cancer.

The chain combines TRBV5-4 with TRBJ2-5; 8 nucleotides align to TRBD1. The V and J ends lost 4 bases and 5 bases, in that order; junction bases with no gene match: 7. Germline loops: CDR1 SGHNT, CDR2 YYREEE (reference sequence). The length of the CDR3 is 14 residues. CDR3 sequence (DNA): TGTGCCAGCAGCAGGAGGACAGGGACGGAGACCCAGTACTTC. Protein product: CASSRRTGTETQYF.

The chain links TRBV5-1 to TRBJ2-7, with 8 bases aligning to TRBD2. The V gene end was trimmed by 7 bases and the J gene end by 3 bases; junction bases not matched to a gene: 6. The germline CDR1 and CDR2 sequences are SGHRS and YFSETQ. CDR3 length: 13 residues. CDR3 DNA sequence: TGCGCCAGCCATCGGGGGGGGAGCTACGAGCAGTACTTC. It codes for CASHRGGSYEQYF.

There are a few counts of this clone. V gene TRBV7-2 combines with J gene TRBJ1-1, with D hard to call. This CDR3 comprises 12 residues. Germline V gene lookup returns CDR1 SGHTA and CDR2 FQGNSA. V was cut by 5 bases and J by 10 bases, with 14 bases left in between. Written as DNA, the CDR3 is TGTGCCAGCAGCGCCACGGCAATAAGAGCTTTCTTT. The encoded protein is CASSATAIRAFF. Full variable domain (missing parts from reference TRBV7-2 and TRBJ1-1): GAGVSQSPSNKVTEKGKDVELRCDPISGHTALYWYRQSLGQGLEFLIYFQGNSAPDKSGLPSDRFSAERTGGSVSTLTIQRTQQEDSAVYLCASSATAIRAFFGQGTRLTVV.

V is TRBV4-2 and J is TRBJ2-1, with 13 bases matching TRBD2. The CDR3 runs to 16 residues. CDR1 LGHNA and CDR2 YNFKEQ come from the germline V gene. Germline trimming cut 1 base from V and 7 bases from J; bases unmatched to any gene: 4. CDR3 DNA sequence: TGTGCCAGCAGCCAAGGAGGGACTAGCGGGACAAATGAGCAGTTCTTC. The encoded protein is CASSQGGTSGTNEQFF.

This chain uses TRBV2 with TRBJ1-4; unclear D gene. The V end was cut by 6 bases, the J end by 5 bases, with 7 bases between. The germline V gene encodes CDR1 SNHLY and CDR2 FYNNEI. The CDR3 contains 12 residues. The DNA for the CDR3 is TGTGCCAGCAGGTGGCAGAATGAAAAACTGTTTTTT. Translating it yields CASRWQNEKLFF.

V is TRBV28 and J is TRBJ2-3; 11 positions match TRBD2. Germline loops: CDR1 MDHEN, CDR2 SYDVKM. Trimming removed 5 bases from V and 3 bases from J; junction bases left unmatched: 10. CDR3 length: 17 residues. DNA for the CDR3: TGTGCCAGCAGTCTCAACCCTAGCGGGGGGTCGACAGATACGCAGTATTTT. Its translation: CASSLNPSGGSTDTQYF.

This clone is labeled hyperexpanded (1% or more). This same CDR3 is encoded by further DNA sequences in the sample. The V call is TRBV6-1, the J call TRBJ1-5; 8 positions match TRBD1. With 2 bases clipped from V and 6 bases from J, the junction kept 12 bases outside the gene matches. CDR1 and CDR2 from the germline V gene are MNHNS and SASEGT. The CDR3 loop spans 17 amino acids. The CDR3 nucleotides read TGTGCCAGCAGTGAATGGGGTATCAGGGGGCCAGGTCAGCCCCAGCATTTT. Translated, it gives CASSEWGIRGPGQPQHF.

The chain employs TRBV5-1 and TRBJ2-7, with 7 bases fitting TRBD1. The CDR3 is made up of 13 amino acids. J lost 5 bases, V lost 4 bases, and 6 bases had no gene match. Germline V gives CDR1 SGHRS, CDR2 YFSETQ. The CDR3 protein is CASSAATGHEQYF. CDR3 nucleotides: TGCGCCAGCAGCGCAGCGACAGGGCACGAGCAGTACTTC. Looking up the rest from reference TRBV5-1 and TRBJ2-7 gives the full variable domain: KAGVTQTPRYLIKTRGQQVTLSCSPISGHRSVSWYQQTPGQGLQFLFEYFSETQRNKGNFPGRFSGRQFSNSRSEMNVSTLELGDSALYLCASSAATGHEQYFGPGTRLTVT.

The chain joins TRBV6-5 to TRBJ1-4; D is uncertain. This CDR3 spans 15 amino acids. The V gene lost 9 bases and the J gene lost 5 bases, with 19 bases spanning the gap. Germline V lookup: CDR1 MNHEY, CDR2 SVGAGI. CDR3 loop: CASRSWTSQNEKLFF. In DNA form, the CDR3 reads TGTGCCAGTAGGAGTTGGACCTCACAGAATGAAAAACTGTTTTTT.

V usage is TRBV5-1 and J usage is TRBJ2-7; D might be TRBD1 (5 bases). The CDR3 totals 14 residues. Germline CDR1 is SGHRS and CDR2 is YFSETQ. Trimming cost V 0 bases and J 2 bases, with 9 bases left between them. In DNA, the CDR3 is TGCGCCAGCAGCTTGGAGGGGCGAGCCTACGAGCAGTACTTC. Residues: CASSLEGRAYEQYF.